The subject of this entry is one T cell receptor beta chain. It lacks a known antigen. Within one base of it there is no much larger clone, and no base qualities were kept. The CDR3 regions of human TCRbeta chains were subjected to immunosequencing. The study's own analysis went as follows. Repertoire TCRs were matched against a reference library of SARS-CoV-2-specific TCRs generated with the MIRA antigen-specificity platform. Breadth was defined as the fraction of unique TCRs that were SARS-CoV-2-associated, and depth was defined as the fraction of total T cells that were SARS-CoV-2-associated. Using the MIRA data, each spike-specific TCR was mapped to the spike region that the TCR reacts to and placed in a CD4 or CD8 class. Log10-transformed breadth and depth values were compared by one-way ANOVA with Sidak's multiple comparisons tests. Here the immuneACCESS table is served through TCRdb, limited to in-frame sequences with V and J called. Missing clones are a known gap in these copies; in checked studies unresolved V genes cover under half, and the rest lacks a known reason. V and J calls and clone size are as listed in that table; D and trimming were resolved from the DNA. In this sample the table shows over 100,000 clones, about 94% of which occur a single time. The ten biggest clones cover 4.5% to 5% of the sample.

This specimen's time point label, per the study, means: baseline before first vaccination. Samples from vaccinated people were obtained from the UK trials COV001 and COV002, which included a single-blind randomized controlled phase 2/3 trial of AZD1222 (ChAdOx1 nCoV-19) in healthy adults. For TCRbeta chain sequencing, PBMC samples were collected from trial participants at day 0 and at day 28 after the second dose. The data belong to a study of T cell responses to AZD1222 COVID-19 vaccine (dated by TCRdb to the early 2020s). For the study in its entirety: Because spike-specific TCR depth and breadth did not differ between the two schedules, AZD1222 recipients who got a second dose at roughly 4 weeks were pooled with those who got a second dose at roughly 12 weeks. A total of 230 to 250 trial participants underwent TCR sequencing, of whom nearly 210 received two doses of AZD1222 and roughly 25 received two doses of the MenACWY control vaccine. Trial participants were enrolled into age subgroups of 18-55, 56-69 and 70-plus years, which contained about 160, 30 and 59 TCR-sequenced participants, respectively.

The investigation overall reported the following: The 56-69-year group was small, and its depth increase did not reach significance, likely because of low power. Most participants were white British and females outnumbered males, and the authors suggested that clonal diversity may have been underestimated. Vaccine-associated CD4 TCRs spanned the whole spike protein, with dominant responses in regions 160-218 and 743-854. After two AZD1222 doses, both the breadth and the depth of spike-specific TCRs were significantly higher than at day 0 and than in MenACWY recipients. Epitopes outside the regions mutated in the B.1.351 and B.1.1.7 variants were reportedly recognized by nearly half of the unique spike-specific TCRs. Conclusions about previously exposed vaccinees are limited, since just a handful of AZD1222 recipients were seropositive for SARS-CoV-2 at baseline. Because no day 14 peak-response samples were available, the repertoires could be characterized only after the peak T cell response.

This sample comprised peripheral blood, obtained on day 0 of AZD1222 vaccination. This clonotype was obtained from an adult in good health.

The DNA sequence is as follows: TGCGCCAGCAGTGTACAGAAGAGGACTGAAGCTTTCTTT. It encodes CASSVQKRTEAFF. Recombination linked TRBV10-2 to TRBJ1-1; the D gene lacks a confident call. Trimming at the junction amounts to 4 bases on V and 5 bases on J, and the germline ends lie 11 bases apart. Taken from the germline V gene, the CDR1 and CDR2 loops are WSHSY and SAAADI. The CDR3 holds 13 amino acids from the cysteine to the phenylalanine. Only CDR3 DNA remains: 39 bases, in frame from the first base.